This T cell receptor (beta chain) was sequenced for a study of radiotherapy plus CTLA-4 blockade in lung cancer. Only one count was recorded for this clone. Assay used: immunoSEQ multiplex PCR; TCRdb lists only in-frame clones, some missing. Here the sample spans roughly 50,000 clones, around nine tenths being singletons. Chemo-refractory metastatic non-small-cell lung cancer patients received focal radiation with ipilimumab CTLA-4 blockade. CDR3 size: 15 residues. From germline, CDR1 is MDHEN and CDR2 SYDVKM. The ends lost 6 bases at V and 4 bases at J; junction bases unmatched: 11. This receptor was identified in a human donor with non-small cell lung cancer whose response to radiotherapy plus ipilimumab could not be evaluated. The source material was peripheral blood, sampled from a patient treated with radiotherapy plus ipilimumab. The V and J genes are TRBV28 and TRBJ1-2, with TRBD1 matching over 7 bases. CDR3 coding DNA: TGTGCCAGCAGCCGACCCAGACAGGGTAGCTATGGCTACACCTTC. It codes for CASSRPRQGSYGYTF.